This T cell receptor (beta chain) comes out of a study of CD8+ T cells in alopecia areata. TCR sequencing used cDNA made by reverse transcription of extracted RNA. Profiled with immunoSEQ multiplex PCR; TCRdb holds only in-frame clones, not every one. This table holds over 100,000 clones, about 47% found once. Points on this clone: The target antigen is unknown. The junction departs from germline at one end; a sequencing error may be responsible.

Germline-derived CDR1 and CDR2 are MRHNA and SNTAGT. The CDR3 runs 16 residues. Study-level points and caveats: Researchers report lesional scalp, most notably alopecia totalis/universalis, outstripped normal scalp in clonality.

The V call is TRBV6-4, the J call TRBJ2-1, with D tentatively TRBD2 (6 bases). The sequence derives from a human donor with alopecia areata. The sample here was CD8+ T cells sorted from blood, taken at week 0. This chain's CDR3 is CAISESGESSYNEQFF. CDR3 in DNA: TGTGCCATCAGTGAGTCGGGGGAGAGCTCCTACAATGAGCAGTTCTTC.